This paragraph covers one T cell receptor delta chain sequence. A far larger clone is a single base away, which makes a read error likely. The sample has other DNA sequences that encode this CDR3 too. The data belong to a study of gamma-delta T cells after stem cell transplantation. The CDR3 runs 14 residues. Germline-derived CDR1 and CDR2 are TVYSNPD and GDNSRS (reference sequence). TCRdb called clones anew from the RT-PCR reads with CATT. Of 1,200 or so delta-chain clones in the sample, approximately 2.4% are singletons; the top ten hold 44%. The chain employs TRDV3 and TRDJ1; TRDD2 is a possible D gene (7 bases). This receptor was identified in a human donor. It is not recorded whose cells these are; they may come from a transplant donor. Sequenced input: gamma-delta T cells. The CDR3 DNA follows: TGCGCCTGTTCCTACTGGGATCACACCGATAAACTCATCTTT. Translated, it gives CACSYWDHTDKLIF.